These 10 T cell receptor beta chains were all obtained from the same sample, sequenced in a study of spatial heterogeneity in lung cancer (dated by TCRdb to between 2018 and 2021). Preparation of the library involved 5' RACE. The sequencer listed for this sample is NextSeq 500. Using fastp trimming at Q25 and MiXCR clonotype assembly, TCRdb reanalyzed the public sequencing data and kept in-frame beta chains. Rows with a matching CDR3 protein are joined into one entry that keeps the most common DNA and genes. The sample contains around 12,000 distinct CDR3 sequences, about a sixth of them found a single time. The ten most abundant clones make up just over 50% of the sample. Interpreted using the paper, the time point label stands for: sample taken at primary tumor resection. Without any cell sorting, TCR sequencing was performed on whole RNA extracted either from tumor and nontumor lung tissue or from cryopreserved PBMC samples.

The specimen comprised PBMCs, sampled at surgery. The receptors here all came from a male donor with early-stage non-small cell lung cancer.

Many counts were recorded for this clonotype. The CDR3 region is CASSRGGNQPQHF. Here the CDR3 DNA reads TGTGCCAGCAGCCGCGGGGGCAATCAGCCCCAGCATTTT. The chain links TRBV7-9 to TRBJ1-5, with D unclear. V was clipped by 5 bases and J by 2 bases, with 7 bases between them. Germline-derived CDR1 and CDR2 are SEHNR and FQNEAQ (reference sequence). CDR3 length: 13 amino acids.

In its sample, this clonotype was seen a few times. The genes are TRBV6-1 and TRBJ2-5; 7 nucleotides align to TRBD1. CDR1 and CDR2 from the germline V gene are MNHNS and SASEGT. The CDR3 extends over 14 amino acids. V was pared by 8 bases and J by 4 bases, with 10 bases of the junction left unmatched. The CDR3 spells CASDTSRQGETQYF. CDR3 nucleotides: TGTGCCAGCGACACTTCGAGACAGGGAGAGACCCAGTACTTC.

This clonotype was detected a few times. The rearrangement uses TRBV7-2 and TRBJ2-7; 7 bases agree with TRBD2. The CDR3 is made up of 13 amino acids. The germline V gene encodes CDR1 SGHTA and CDR2 FQGNSA. The V and J ends lost 3 bases and 6 bases, in that order; junction bases with no gene match: 5. DNA of the CDR3: TGTGCCAGCAGCTTTGGACTAGTCGTCGAGCAGTACTTC. Amino acid sequence: CASSFGLVVEQYF.

As regards this clonotype: This may be a read error: a much more frequent sequence differs by one nucleotide. The chain joins TRBV12-3 or TRBV12-4 to TRBJ1-1; no definite D call. The V and J ends lost 3 bases and 1 base respectively, with 6 bases between them. This CDR3 is 13 amino acids long. The CDR3 protein is CASSLQKNTEAFF. CDR3 nucleotides: TGTGCCAGCAGTTTGCAGAAGAACACTGAAGCTTTCTTT.

This chain uses TRBV5-1 with TRBJ1-5; 7 bases are a match to TRBD1. Germline V gene sequence: CDR1 SGHRS, CDR2 YFSETQ. The junction had 5 bases not matched to a gene; V was cut back by 4 bases and J by 1 base. The CDR3 consists of 15 residues. DNA for the CDR3: TGCGCCAGCAGCACGACAGGGTTGAGCAATCAGCCCCAGCATTTT. Residues: CASSTTGLSNQPQHF.

This clonotype turned up a few times. V and J are TRBV4-1 and TRBJ2-3; 14 bases line up with TRBD2. V shed 1 base, J shed 4 bases, and the junction held 7 bases outside the gene matches. The length of the CDR3 is 18 residues. Germline V CDR1 and CDR2: MGHRA, YSYEKL. The DNA for the CDR3 is TGCGCCAGCAGCCAAGGACTAGCGGGAGGGCCCGGAGCAGATACGCAGTATTTT. Translated, it gives CASSQGLAGGPGADTQYF.

The V gene is TRBV10-2, the J gene TRBJ1-1; D gene unclear. The germline V and J ends were trimmed by 4 bases and 2 bases, with 14 bases remaining between them. The CDR3 spans 15 residues. CDR1 WSHSY and CDR2 SAAADI come from the germline V gene. For the CDR3, the DNA is TGCGCCAGCAGTGCAGCTCTAATATTAAACACTGAAGCTTTCTTT. Its protein is CASSAALILNTEAFF.

The chain has TRBV28 and TRBJ2-7, with 12 bases lining up with TRBD2. Trimming took 4 bases from V and 4 from J; bases not matched to a gene: 5. CDR1 and CDR2 from the germline V gene are MDHEN and SYDVKM. There are 15 residues in the CDR3. CDR3 loop: CASSSVGLAGYEQYF. DNA of the CDR3: TGTGCCAGCAGTTCGGTGGGACTAGCGGGTTACGAGCAGTACTTC.

This clonotype has more than one count but fewer than ten. The rearrangement uses TRBV7-2 and TRBJ2-2; D remains ambiguous. Looked up from germline, CDR1 is SGHTA and CDR2 is FQGNSA. This CDR3 is 12 amino acids long. Trimming cost V 5 bases and J 9 bases, with 10 bases left between them. The CDR3 DNA follows: TGTGCCAGCAGCCGTTTTGAAAGGGAGCTGTTTTTT. Protein: CASSRFERELFF. Full variable domain (missing parts from reference TRBV7-2 and TRBJ2-2): GAGVSQSPSNKVTEKGKDVELRCDPISGHTALYWYRQSLGQGLEFLIYFQGNSAPDKSGLPSDRFSAERTGGSVSTLTIQRTQQEDSAVYLCASSRFERELFFGEGSRLTVL.

The table lists this clonotype with many counts. V gene TRBV5-5 combines with J gene TRBJ1-2; the match to TRBD1 covers 9 bases. The germline V gene encodes CDR1 SGHKS and CDR2 YYEKEE (reference sequence). V gave up 4 bases and J gave up 4 bases; unmatched junction bases: 14. The CDR3 is 17 amino acids. DNA of the CDR3: TGTGCCAGCAGCCTTAACTTCCGGGACAGGGTGGCCTATGGCTACACCTTC. Amino acids: CASSLNFRDRVAYGYTF.